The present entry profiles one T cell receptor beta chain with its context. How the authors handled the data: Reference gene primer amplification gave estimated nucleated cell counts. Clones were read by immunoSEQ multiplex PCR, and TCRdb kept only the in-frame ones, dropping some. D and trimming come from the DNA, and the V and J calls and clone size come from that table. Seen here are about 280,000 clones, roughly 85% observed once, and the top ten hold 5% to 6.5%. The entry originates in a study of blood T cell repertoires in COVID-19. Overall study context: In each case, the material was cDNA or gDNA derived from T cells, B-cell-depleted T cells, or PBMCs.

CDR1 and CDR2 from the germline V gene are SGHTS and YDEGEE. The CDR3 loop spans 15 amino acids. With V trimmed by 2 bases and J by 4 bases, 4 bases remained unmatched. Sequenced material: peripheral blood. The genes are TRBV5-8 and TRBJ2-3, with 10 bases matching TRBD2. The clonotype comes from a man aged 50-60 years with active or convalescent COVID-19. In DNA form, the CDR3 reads TGTGCCAGCAGCTTACGCCTAGCGGGAGCAGATACGCAGTATTTT. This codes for CASSLRLAGADTQYF.